The 12 T cell receptor beta chains below were found in one sample sequenced in a study of PD-1 blockade in classical Hodgkin lymphoma. The table came from immunoSEQ multiplex PCR; TCRdb's copy has only in-frame clones and leaves some out. Among over 60,000 clones, approximately 93% were seen once, and the ten largest hold about 2.5%. Time point in this sample: newly diagnosed, previously untreated cHL patient sample. The sample consisted of peripheral blood mononuclear cells (PBMCs). The receptor source for this set is a human donor with classical Hodgkin lymphoma.

This chain links TRBV5-1 with TRBJ1-1; D is unresolved. Germline V gene data show CDR1 as SGHRS and CDR2 as YFSETQ. This CDR3 is built from 14 residues. V lost 0 bases and J 5 bases, leaving 11 bases between the germline ends. The CDR3 DNA reads as TGCGCCAGCAGCTTGGGGTCACCGGGAACTGAAGCTTTCTTT. It is translated as CASSLGSPGTEAFF.

The V call is TRBV7-2, the J call TRBJ2-1; 7 bases match TRBD2. Unmatched junction bases numbered 9, after V lost 6 bases and J lost 7 bases. CDR1 is SGHTA and CDR2 is FQGNSA in the germline V gene. The CDR3 contains 14 residues. In nucleotides, the CDR3 is TGTGCCAGCAGAACGGGAGGACTAAGGAATGAGCAGTTCTTC. Translated, it gives CASRTGGLRNEQFF.

The chain joins TRBV5-4 to TRBJ1-4, with D possibly being TRBD1 (5 bases). Trimming left V 0 bases short and J 7 bases short, with 16 bases between. Germline V gene sequence: CDR1 SGHNT, CDR2 YYREEE (reference sequence). The CDR3 loop spans 16 amino acids. CDR3 in amino acids: CASSLASAGSVEKLFF. The CDR3 DNA follows: TGTGCCAGCAGCTTGGCATCGGCAGGGTCCGTTGAAAAACTGTTTTTT.

The V and J genes are TRBV5-4 and TRBJ1-3, with 9 nucleotides matching TRBD1. J lost 7 bases, V lost 4 bases, and 6 bases had no gene match. CDR1 is SGHNT and CDR2 is YYREEE in the germline V gene (reference sequence). The CDR3 is made up of 14 amino acids. DNA for the CDR3: TGTGCCAGCAGCCCCCCCGGACAGGGGAACACCATATATTTT. This encodes CASSPPGQGNTIYF.

The chain uses TRBV10-3 and TRBJ1-1; D gene unclear. V lost 11 bases, J lost 3 bases, and 16 bases lay in between. This CDR3 has 13 residues. The germline gives CDR1 ENHRY, CDR2 SYGVKD. For the CDR3, the DNA is TGTGCCTCGGAGTCTCGGCGGGACACTGAAGCTTTCTTT. This translates into CASESRRDTEAFF.

The CDR3 DNA is TGTGCCTGGAGGGATTTAACAGGGAGAAACACCATATATTTT. Its protein is CAWRDLTGRNTIYF. The rearrangement links TRBV30 to TRBJ1-3, with TRBD1 as a possible D gene (6 bases). The germline V gene has CDR1 GTSNPN and CDR2 SVGIG (reference sequence). This CDR3 contains 14 residues. Trimming removed 3 bases from V and 5 bases from J, with 14 bases in between.

The rearrangement joins TRBV9 to TRBJ2-7; no firm D call. The V and J ends lost 6 bases and 6 bases respectively, with 19 bases between them. CDR1 and CDR2 (germline): SGDLS, YYNGEE. This CDR3 is built from 14 residues. DNA of the CDR3: TGTGCCAGCACCCCCGAGGAGTTGGGCGGCGAGCAGTACTTC. Protein: CASTPEELGGEQYF.

The chain has TRBV7-9 and TRBJ1-1; TRBD1 matches 7 bases. CDR3 size: 14 residues. Trimming cost V 2 bases and J 1 base; bases outside gene matches: 1. Per the germline V gene, CDR1 is SEHNR and CDR2 is FQNEAQ (reference sequence). CDR3 DNA: TGTGCCAGCAGCTTACGACAGGGGAACACTGAAGCTTTCTTT. Translation gives CASSLRQGNTEAFF.

V usage is TRBV11-2 and J usage is TRBJ1-2, with TRBD1 matching over 7 bases. The CDR3 sequence is 17 residues long. The germline CDR1 and CDR2 sequences are SGHAT and FQNNGV. Trimming took 4 bases from V and 3 from J; bases not matched to a gene: 14. The CDR3 is CASSSTHPGQSYYGYTF. DNA for the CDR3: TGTGCCAGCAGCTCAACCCATCCGGGACAGAGCTACTATGGCTACACCTTC. The full variable domain, completed using reference TRBV11-2 and TRBJ1-2, is EAGVAQSPRYKIIEKRQSVAFWCNPISGHATLYWYQQILGQGPKLLIQFQNNGVVDDSQLPKDRFSAERLKGVDSTLKIQPAKLEDSAVYLCASSSTHPGQSYYGYTFGSGTRLTVV.

This rearrangement joins TRBV25-1 to TRBJ1-2, with 10 bases fitting TRBD1. The CDR3 extends over 14 amino acids. The V segment lost 5 bases and the J segment 5 bases; nucleotides outside the gene matches: 5. Germline V lookup: CDR1 MGHDK, CDR2 SYGVNS. In nucleotides, the CDR3 is TGTGCCAGCAGTAGACCGGGACAGGGGTATGGCTACACCTTC. Encoded protein: CASSRPGQGYGYTF.

V and J are TRBV18 and TRBJ2-7; TRBD2 matches 11 bases. This CDR3 comprises 15 residues. The ends lost 0 bases at V and 2 bases at J; junction bases unmatched: 0. The germline gives CDR1 KGHSH, CDR2 LQKENI. The CDR3 nucleotides are TGTGCCAGCTCACCACCACTAGCGGGAGCCTACGAGCAGTACTTC. Protein sequence: CASSPPLAGAYEQYF.

J is TRBJ1-2 and V is TRBV7-2; no reliable D call. The ends were cut back, 1 base at V and 8 bases at J, with 17 bases in the middle. The CDR3 totals 15 residues. Germline V gene data show CDR1 as SGHTA and CDR2 as FQGNSA. The CDR3 protein is CASSLDAKGTRGYTF. CDR3 sequence (DNA): TGTGCCAGCAGCTTAGACGCAAAGGGTACGAGGGGCTACACCTTC.